Below, 13 T cell receptor beta chains from the same sample are listed, as sequenced in a study of blood T cell repertoires in COVID-19. Assay: immunoSEQ multiplex PCR; the TCRdb copy retains only in-frame clones and omits some. The sample lists 150,000 to 200,000 clones; 88% were seen once. Sequencing was performed on peripheral blood. The origin of the receptors is a human donor in a cohort sampled during active COVID-19.

In DNA form, the CDR3 reads TGTGCCAGCAGTTTATCAAGACTAGCCCCAGATACGCAGTATTTT. This translates into CASSLSRLAPDTQYF. The V gene is TRBV27, the J gene TRBJ2-3; the match to TRBD2 covers 7 bases. Losses at the gene ends were 0 bases for V and 4 bases for J; bases not matched to a gene: 4. The CDR3 covers 15 residues. The germline CDR1 and CDR2 sequences are MNHEY and SMNVEV (reference sequence).

The rearrangement joins TRBV6-5 to TRBJ2-6; D is uncertain. CDR1 and CDR2 from the germline V gene are MNHEY and SVGAGI. The CDR3 sequence is 14 residues long. With 10 bases removed from V and 0 bases from J, the gap between germline ends came to 10 bases. DNA for the CDR3: TGTGCCACGCACCCGCGCTCTGGGGCCAACGTCCTGACTTTC. As protein: CATHPRSGANVLTF.

The V call is TRBV4-1, the J call TRBJ2-5; 10 bases align to TRBD2. This CDR3 has 16 residues. The V and J ends lost 1 base and 4 bases, in that order; junction bases with no gene match: 6. Per germline, CDR1 MGHRA and CDR2 YSYEKL. The CDR3 DNA reads TGCGCCAGCAGCCAAGGGACGGCTAGCGGGGGAGAGACCCAGTACTTC. Encoded protein: CASSQGTASGGETQYF.

The chain has TRBV5-4 and TRBJ1-3; tentative D call: TRBD1 (5 bases). V lost 0 bases to trimming and J lost 4 bases, with 14 bases between them. From germline, CDR1 is SGHNT and CDR2 YYREEE (reference sequence). The CDR3 runs 16 residues. The CDR3 DNA reads TGTGCCAGCAGCTTGGGATCGGTGACAGAAGGAAACACCATATATTTT. This codes for CASSLGSVTEGNTIYF.

In its sample, this clone was seen once. CDR3: CATSPGLAGNNEQFF. CDR3 nucleotides: TGTGCCACCAGCCCGGGACTAGCGGGAAACAATGAGCAGTTCTTC. The rearrangement uses TRBV24-1 and TRBJ2-1; 13 positions match TRBD2. After removal of 7 bases from V and 5 bases from J, the junction contained 4 bases not matched to a gene. The CDR3 runs to 15 residues. In germline, CDR1 is KGHDR, CDR2 SFDVKD.

This clone was observed a single time. V gene TRBV2 combines with J gene TRBJ2-3; 10 bases agree with TRBD2. CDR3 length: 15 residues. Trimming took 2 bases from V and 3 from J; bases not matched to a gene: 2. CDR1 and CDR2 from the germline V gene are SNHLY and FYNNEI. The CDR3 region has the DNA TGTGCCAGCAGTGAACAACTAGCGGGAACAGATACGCAGTATTTT. It encodes CASSEQLAGTDTQYF.

This clone was observed a few times. V gene TRBV29-1 combines with J gene TRBJ1-1; D is unclear. The CDR3 covers 13 residues. Germline CDR1 and CDR2: SQVTM and ANQGSEA. Trimming shortened V by 5 bases and J by 5 bases, and 15 bases separated the two germline ends. DNA for the CDR3: TGCAGCGTTTACATTTACTCGGGGACTGAAGCTTTCTTT. It specifies CSVYIYSGTEAFF.

This sequence joins TRBV19 and TRBJ2-7, with 7 positions matching TRBD2. The CDR3 covers 15 residues. CDR1 and CDR2 from the germline V gene are LNHDA and SQIVND (reference sequence). With 6 bases clipped from V and 6 bases from J, the junction kept 14 bases outside the gene matches. The CDR3 coding sequence is TGTGCCAGTAGGGGCTTCTCCGGGAGGAATTCCGAGCAGTACTTC. Its translation is CASRGFSGRNSEQYF.

The J gene is TRBJ1-1, the V gene TRBV27; D unclear. The CDR3 has 14 amino acids. The germline CDR1 and CDR2 sequences are MNHEY and SMNVEV (reference sequence). V lost 5 bases, J lost 1 base, and 11 bases lay in between. CDR3 DNA sequence: TGTGCCAGCAGTCCCCGTCGGGGGAACACTGAAGCTTTCTTT. The encoded protein is CASSPRRGNTEAFF.

The genes are TRBV29-1 and TRBJ1-2; 8 bases agree with TRBD1. The CDR3 extends over 13 amino acids. In germline, CDR1 is SQVTM, CDR2 ANQGSEA. Trimming at V came to 7 bases and at J to 5 bases, leaving 9 bases not matched to a gene. This CDR3 is CSDSDRGTYGYTF. The DNA for the CDR3 is TGCAGCGACTCAGACAGGGGAACTTATGGCTACACCTTC.

The chain links TRBV7-4 to TRBJ1-5, with a weak D call TRBD1 (6 bases). Germline loops: CDR1 SGHVT, CDR2 SQSDAQ. This CDR3 is built from 14 residues. Trimming left V 1 base short and J 4 bases short, with 8 bases between. The CDR3 sequence is CASSLEGGNQPQHF. The CDR3 DNA reads as TGTGCCAGCAGCTTAGAAGGGGGTAATCAGCCCCAGCATTTT.

The V and J genes are TRBV5-4 and TRBJ1-1; tentative D call: TRBD1 (5 bases). V shed 4 bases and J shed 1 base, with 11 bases lying between them. The CDR3 loop spans 14 amino acids. CDR1 and CDR2 (germline): SGHNT, YYREEE (reference sequence). The CDR3 region has the DNA TGTGCCAGCAGCCAGCACGGGGGGAACACTGAAGCTTTCTTT. Its protein is CASSQHGGNTEAFF.

In this sample, this clone turned up once. This chain links TRBV5-1 with TRBJ2-1, with TRBD2 identical over 10 bases. Losses at the gene ends were 4 bases for V and 4 bases for J; bases not matched to a gene: 5. The V gene's germline CDR1 is SGHRS and CDR2 YFSETQ. The CDR3 contains 15 residues. The CDR3: CASSKGLALYNEQFF. The DNA of the CDR3 is TGCGCCAGCAGCAAGGGACTAGCGCTTTACAATGAGCAGTTCTTC.